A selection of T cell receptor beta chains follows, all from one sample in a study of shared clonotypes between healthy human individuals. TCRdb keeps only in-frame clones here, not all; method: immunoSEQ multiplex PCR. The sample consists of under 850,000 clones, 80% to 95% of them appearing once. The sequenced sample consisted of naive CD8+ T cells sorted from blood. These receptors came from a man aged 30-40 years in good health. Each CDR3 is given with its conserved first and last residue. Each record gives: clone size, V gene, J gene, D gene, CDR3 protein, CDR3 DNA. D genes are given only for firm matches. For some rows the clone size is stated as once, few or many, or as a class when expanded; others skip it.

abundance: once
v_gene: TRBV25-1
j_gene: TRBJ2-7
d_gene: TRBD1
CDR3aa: CASSEYRQGAYEQYF
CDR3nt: TGTGCCAGCAGTGAATATCGGCAGGGGGCTTACGAGCAGTACTTC

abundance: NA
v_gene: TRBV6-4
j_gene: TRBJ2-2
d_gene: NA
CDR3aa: CASSETGVGELFF
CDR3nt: TGTGCCAGCAGTGAGACGGGAGTCGGGGAGCTGTTTTTT

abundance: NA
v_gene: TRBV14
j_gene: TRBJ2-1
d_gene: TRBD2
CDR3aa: CASSQAWKRETEQFF
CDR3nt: TGTGCCAGCAGCCAAGCGTGGAAGCGGGAGACTGAGCAGTTCTTC

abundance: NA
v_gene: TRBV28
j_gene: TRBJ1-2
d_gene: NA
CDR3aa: CASSLDRITPKDYGYTF
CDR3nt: TGTGCCAGCAGTTTGGACAGAATAACGCCAAAAGACTATGGCTACACCTTC

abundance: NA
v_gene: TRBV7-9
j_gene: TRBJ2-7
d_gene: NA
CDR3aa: CASSLVETYEQYF
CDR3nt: TGTGCCAGCAGCTTAGTGGAAACTTACGAGCAGTACTTC

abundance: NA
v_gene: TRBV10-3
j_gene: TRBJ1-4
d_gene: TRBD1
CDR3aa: CAISNGQGGEKLFF
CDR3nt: TGTGCCATCAGTAATGGACAGGGGGGTGAAAAACTGTTTTTT

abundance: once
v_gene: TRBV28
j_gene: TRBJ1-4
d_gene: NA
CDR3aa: CASSSGEKLFF
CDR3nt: TGTGCCAGCAGTTCTGGAGAAAAACTGTTTTTT

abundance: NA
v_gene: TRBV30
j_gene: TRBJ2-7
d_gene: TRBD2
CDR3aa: CAWMGWREGTYEQYF
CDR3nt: TGTGCCTGGATGGGGTGGAGGGAGGGAACCTACGAGCAGTACTTC

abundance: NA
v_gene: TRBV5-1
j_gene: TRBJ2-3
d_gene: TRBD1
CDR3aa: CASSDGAGDRRTDTQYF
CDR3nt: TGCGCCAGCAGCGATGGTGCTGGGGACAGGAGGACAGATACGCAGTATTTT

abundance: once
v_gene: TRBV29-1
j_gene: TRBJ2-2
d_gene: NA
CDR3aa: CSAYGVAGELFF
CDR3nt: TGCAGCGCCTATGGGGTAGCCGGGGAGCTGTTTTTT

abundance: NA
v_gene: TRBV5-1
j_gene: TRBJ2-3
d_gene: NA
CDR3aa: CASSLRQGADTQYF
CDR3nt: TGCGCCAGCAGCTTGAGACAAGGGGCAGATACGCAGTATTTT

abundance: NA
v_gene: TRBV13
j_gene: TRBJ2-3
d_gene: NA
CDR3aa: CAIGSGTSTDTQYF
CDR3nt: TGTGCCATCGGGTCGGGGACTAGCACAGATACGCAGTATTTT

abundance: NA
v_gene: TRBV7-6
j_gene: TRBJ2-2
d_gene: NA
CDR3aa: CASSLKAAGGELFF
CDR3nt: TGTGCCAGCAGCTTAAAAGCGGCTGGCGGGGAGCTGTTTTTT

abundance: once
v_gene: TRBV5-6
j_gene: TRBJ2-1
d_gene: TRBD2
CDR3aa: CASSLAGGNEQFF
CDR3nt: TGTGCCAGCAGCTTGGCCGGGGGGAATGAGCAGTTCTTC

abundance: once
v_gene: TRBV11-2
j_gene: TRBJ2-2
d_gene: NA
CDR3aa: CASSFLGAGTGELFF
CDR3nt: TGTGCCAGCAGCTTCTTGGGGGCGGGTACCGGGGAGCTGTTTTTT

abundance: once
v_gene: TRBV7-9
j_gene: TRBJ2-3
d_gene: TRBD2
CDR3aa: CASSPPGASGSMGDTQYF
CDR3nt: TGTGCCAGCAGCCCCCCGGGGGCTAGCGGGAGCATGGGAGATACGCAGTATTTT

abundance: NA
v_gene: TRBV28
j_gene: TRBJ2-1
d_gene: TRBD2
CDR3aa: CASRTDDRGLAKNNEQFF
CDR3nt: TGTGCCAGCAGAACCGACGACAGAGGACTAGCGAAAAACAATGAGCAGTTCTTC

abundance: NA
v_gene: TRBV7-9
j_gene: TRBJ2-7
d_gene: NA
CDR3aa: CASSLAVIYEQYF
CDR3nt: TGTGCCAGCAGCTTAGCGGTTATCTACGAGCAGTACTTC

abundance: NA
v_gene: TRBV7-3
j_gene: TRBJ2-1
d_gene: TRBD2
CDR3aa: CASSLLGGSMYNEQFF
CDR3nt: TGTGCCAGCAGCTTACTTGGCGGGAGTATGTACAATGAGCAGTTCTTC

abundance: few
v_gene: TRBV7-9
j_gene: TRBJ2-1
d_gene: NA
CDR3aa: CASSLAGNNEQFF
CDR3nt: TGTGCCAGCAGCTTAGCGGGAAACAATGAGCAGTTCTTC

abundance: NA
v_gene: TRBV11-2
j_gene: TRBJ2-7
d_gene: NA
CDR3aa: CASSPGTYEQYF
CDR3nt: TGTGCCAGCAGCCCAGGGACCTACGAGCAGTACTTC

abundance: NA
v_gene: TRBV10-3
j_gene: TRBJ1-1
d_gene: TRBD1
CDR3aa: CAISDTGTGSMNTEAFF
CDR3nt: TGTGCCATCAGTGACACTGGGACAGGGAGTATGAACACTGAAGCTTTCTTT

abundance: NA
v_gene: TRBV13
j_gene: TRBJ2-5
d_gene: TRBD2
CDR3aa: CASSLLAGGPAESEETQYF
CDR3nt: TGTGCCAGCAGCTTACTCGCGGGAGGGCCAGCCGAATCGGAAGAGACCCAGTACTTC

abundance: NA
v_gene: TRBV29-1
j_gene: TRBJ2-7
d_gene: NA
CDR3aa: CSVRALGRYEQYF
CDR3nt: TGCAGCGTTAGGGCCCTCGGCCGCTACGAGCAGTACTTC

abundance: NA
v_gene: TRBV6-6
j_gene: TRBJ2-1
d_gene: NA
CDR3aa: CASTSSEAYNEQFF
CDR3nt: TGTGCCAGCACCTCTAGCGAAGCCTACAATGAGCAGTTCTTC

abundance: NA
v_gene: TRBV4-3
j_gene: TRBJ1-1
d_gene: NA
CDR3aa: CASSQGRLNTEAFF
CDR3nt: TGCGCCAGCAGCCAAGGGCGATTGAACACTGAAGCTTTCTTT

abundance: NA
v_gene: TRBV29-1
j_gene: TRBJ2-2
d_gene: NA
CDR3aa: CSVEAYGSGELFF
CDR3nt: TGCAGCGTTGAAGCCTACGGATCCGGGGAGCTGTTTTTT